This TCR beta chain was recorded in a study of glioma-infiltrating T cells after dendritic cell vaccination. Study-level results: Estimated pretreatment TIL content predicted outcome after dendritic cell vaccination.

The V gene's germline CDR1 is SGHKS and CDR2 YYEKEE (reference sequence). This CDR3 is 16 amino acids long. Between the trimmed V and J ends, which lost 2 bases and 6 bases, there was a span of 19 bases. Of note for this clone: The antigen remains undetermined.

Input was 2 ug genomic DNA, or all available if less. Amplification used 60 V beta primers and 13 J beta primers. Repertoires were generated with immunoSEQ multiplex PCR, while TCRdb's copy carries only in-frame clones and drops some. The data contain about 92,000 clones, about nine tenths of them seen just once; the ten biggest clones take up 15% to 18%. This sequence was found in a human donor with glioblastoma. The genes are TRBV5-5 and TRBJ2-3; unclear D gene. The material sequenced was blood, taken before dendritic cell vaccination. CDR3 loop: CASSFRVERSSDTQYF. As DNA, the CDR3 is TGTGCCAGCAGCTTCCGGGTCGAAAGGTCGTCCGATACGCAGTATTTT.